A single sample gave rise to the 32 T cell receptor beta chains below, sequenced in a study of T-cell reconstitution after alpha-beta-depleted transplantation in children. Using unique molecular identifiers, the investigators prepared the TCRbeta library. MiXCR, applied by TCRdb to the PCR reads, yields one record per CDR3 protein. This repertoire shows fewer than 350,000 distinct CDR3 sequences, roughly a tenth found once; its top ten account for less than 9%. The sequences come from PBMCs, collected before TCRalphabeta/CD19-depleted stem cell transplant. Receptor source: a boy less than two years old with acute myeloid leukemia, due to receive a stem cell transplant.

V gene TRBV7-2 combines with J gene TRBJ2-3, with 7 bases matching TRBD2. The CDR3 runs to 13 residues. V shed 2 bases and J 7 bases; nucleotides not matched to a gene: 3. Germline V CDR1 and CDR2: SGHTA, FQGNSA. CDR3 amino acids: CASSLRLANTQYF. The CDR3 DNA follows: TGTGCCAGCAGCTTAAGACTAGCAAATACGCAGTATTTT.

This clonotype has a count of ten or more. This rearrangement joins TRBV12-3 or TRBV12-4 to TRBJ2-1; D gene uncertain. Trimming took off 1 base at V and 7 bases at J, with 14 bases between the two ends. This CDR3 has 15 amino acids. CDR3 sequence: CASSLVNSRGNEQFF. In DNA, the CDR3 is TGTGCCAGCAGTTTAGTGAACAGCCGTGGAAATGAGCAGTTCTTC.

This clonotype appeared many times. The genes are TRBV7-8 and TRBJ1-3, with a tentative D call TRBD1 (5 bases). The CDR3 is 15 amino acids. In germline, CDR1 is SGHVS, CDR2 FQNEAQ. V was pared by 3 bases and J by 4 bases, with 13 bases between. CDR3 coding DNA: TGTGCCAGCAGCTTCTACAGGTCGCCCGGAAACACCATATATTTT. Translated: CASSFYRSPGNTIYF.

This clonotype was seen repeatedly, ten times or more. This chain joins TRBV24-1 and TRBJ2-5; 7 nucleotides agree with TRBD1. V was pared by 1 base and J by 3 bases, with 10 bases of the junction left unmatched. The CDR3 is made up of 17 amino acids. Germline CDR1 and CDR2: KGHDR and SFDVKD. The DNA for the CDR3 is TGTGCCACCAGTGATTTTGAGACAGGGCAGTTGGAAGAGACCCAGTACTTC. The encoded protein is CATSDFETGQLEETQYF.

This chain uses TRBV12-3 or TRBV12-4 with TRBJ2-2, with 8 bases lining up with TRBD1. V lost 6 bases, J lost 7 bases, and 7 bases stayed unmatched. The CDR3 has 14 amino acids. The CDR3 DNA is TGTGCCAGCAGGCCCAGGGGGCGGGGCGGGGAGCTGTTTTTT. Translation: CASRPRGRGGELFF.

This chain connects TRBV4-1 to TRBJ2-2; 7 positions agree with TRBD1. Germline values: CDR1 MGHRA, CDR2 YSYEKL. With V trimmed by 1 base and J by 10 bases, 12 bases remained unmatched. This CDR3 comprises 16 residues. CDR3 nucleotides: TGCGCCAGCAGCCAAGCCACCGGGACAGCTTCTCTGGAGCTGTTTTTT. This gives the protein CASSQATGTASLELFF.

In this sample, this clonotype turned up a few times. The chain recombines TRBV5-5 with TRBJ1-6, with TRBD1 identical over 7 bases. V shed 5 bases and J 9 bases; nucleotides not matched to a gene: 5. There are 13 residues in the CDR3. CDR1 SGHKS and CDR2 YYEKEE come from the germline V gene (reference sequence). In nucleotides, the CDR3 is TGTGCCAGCAGTTCCGACAGGGCTTCACCCCTCCACTTT. Translated, it gives CASSSDRASPLHF.

Only a few counts were recorded for this clonotype. This chain links TRBV23-1 with TRBJ2-1, with D possibly matching TRBD2 (6 bases). TRBV23-1 is filed as an ORF, its function uncertain. The CDR3 is made up of 15 amino acids. V lost 3 bases and J lost 5, with 14 bases in between. This CDR3 is CASSHKEGSDNEQFF. CDR3 bases: TGCGCCAGCAGTCACAAGGAGGGGTCGGACAATGAGCAGTTCTTC.

There are many counts of this clonotype. The chain couples TRBV28 to TRBJ1-3; 7 bases are shared with TRBD1. The germline V gene has CDR1 MDHEN and CDR2 SYDVKM. V trimming: 6 bases; J trimming: 0 bases; junction bases outside the gene matches: 8. This CDR3 is 16 amino acids long. The CDR3 DNA reads TGTGCCAGCAGCATTACCGGGACAGACTCTGGAAACACCATATATTTT. Protein sequence: CASSITGTDSGNTIYF.

This clonotype was recorded at least ten times. The chain joins TRBV11-2 to TRBJ2-1, with D hard to call. This CDR3 contains 15 residues. Germline V gives CDR1 SGHAT, CDR2 FQNNGV. Trimming shortened V by 5 bases and J by 3 bases, and 14 bases separated the two germline ends. CDR3 coding DNA: TGTGCCAGCAGCACCGTCAGCGCCCTCTACAATGAGCAGTTCTTC. This encodes CASSTVSALYNEQFF. The whole variable domain, filled in from reference TRBV11-2 and TRBJ2-1, reads EAGVAQSPRYKIIEKRQSVAFWCNPISGHATLYWYQQILGQGPKLLIQFQNNGVVDDSQLPKDRFSAERLKGVDSTLKIQPAKLEDSAVYLCASSTVSALYNEQFFGPGTRLTVL.

At least ten counts were recorded for this clonotype. V gene TRBV12-3 or TRBV12-4 combines with J gene TRBJ2-5; perhaps TRBD1 as D (6 bases). The germline V and J ends were trimmed by 5 bases and 3 bases, with 10 bases remaining between them. The length of the CDR3 is 13 residues. The CDR3 region has the DNA TGTGCCAGCAGTGGACACAGGGAAGAGACCCAGTACTTC. Its translation is CASSGHREETQYF.

This clonotype has a count of ten or more. The V and J genes are TRBV5-1 and TRBJ1-1; D gene uncertain. V was trimmed by 5 bases and J by 7 bases, leaving 9 bases between them. The germline gives CDR1 SGHRS, CDR2 YFSETQ. This CDR3 has 11 residues. CDR3 sequence: CASRGGIEAFF. In DNA form, the CDR3 reads TGCGCCAGCAGAGGAGGGATTGAAGCTTTCTTT.

This clonotype was observed many times. This chain uses TRBV11-2 with TRBJ2-3; possible D gene TRBD2, 5 bases. Germline CDR1 SGHAT, CDR2 FQNNGV. This CDR3 region has 16 residues. Trimming took 1 base from V and 4 from J, leaving 15 bases between them. CDR3 loop: CASSLGLRALPDTQYF. The CDR3 coding sequence is TGTGCCAGCAGCTTAGGCTTGCGGGCCCTGCCAGATACGCAGTATTTT.

The table lists this clonotype with many counts. The chain uses TRBV28 and TRBJ2-1, with 11 bases aligning to TRBD1. CDR1 is MDHEN, CDR2 SYDVKM, per germline. Unmatched junction bases numbered 0, after V lost 4 bases and J lost 7 bases. The CDR3 contains 13 residues. CDR3 coding DNA: TGTGCCAGCAGTTGGGACAGGGGGAATGAGCAGTTCTTC. As protein: CASSWDRGNEQFF.

The table lists this clonotype with many counts. This chain uses TRBV21-1 with TRBJ2-5. TRBV21-1 is a pseudogene segment. The CDR3 is made up of 10 amino acids. CDR3 sequence (DNA): TGTGCCAGCCCCCAAGAGACCCAGTACTTC. Amino acids: CASPQETQYF.

Points on this clonotype: A read error is possible here, since a much larger clone lies one base away. V usage is TRBV4-1 and J usage is TRBJ2-7; 13 bases map to TRBD2. The CDR3 loop spans 17 amino acids. The V gene's germline CDR1 is MGHRA and CDR2 YSYEKL. The CDR3 spells CASSHDPGTSGTYKQYF. CDR3 bases: TGCGCCAGCAGCCATGACCCGGGGACTAGCGGGACCTACAAGCAGTACTTC.

This clonotype has a count of ten or more. This chain uses TRBV24-1 with TRBJ2-3; no clear D gene. Germline CDR1 KGHDR, CDR2 SFDVKD. The CDR3 sequence is 16 residues long. V lost 4 bases and J 0 bases, leaving 13 bases between the germline ends. The CDR3 reads CATSDPLPTSTDTQYF. The CDR3 DNA reads as TGTGCCACCAGTGACCCCCTGCCGACTAGCACAGATACGCAGTATTTT.

This clonotype has a count of ten or more. The rearrangement links TRBV6-5 to TRBJ2-7; maybe TRBD2 (5 bases). Between the trimmed V and J ends, which lost 0 bases and 2 bases, there was a span of 14 bases. The CDR3 covers 16 residues. Germline CDR1 reads MNHEY; CDR2 reads SVGAGI. CDR3 sequence: CASSYSLPDGAYEQYF. The DNA of the CDR3 is TGTGCCAGCAGTTACTCTTTACCGGACGGGGCCTACGAGCAGTACTTC.

This clonotype was recorded at least ten times. The V and J genes are TRBV2 and TRBJ2-6, with D tentatively TRBD1 or TRBD2 (5 bases each). The germline V and J ends were trimmed by 8 bases and 0 bases, with 20 bases remaining between them. Per germline, CDR1 SNHLY and CDR2 FYNNEI. The CDR3 is made up of 18 amino acids. This CDR3 reads CASDLRGFSLSGANVLTF. The CDR3 bases are TGTGCCAGCGATCTGAGGGGTTTCTCCCTCTCTGGGGCCAACGTCCTGACTTTC.

This clonotype was counted only a few times. The genes are TRBV5-1 and TRBJ1-2; possibly TRBD1 for D (5 bases). CDR3 size: 14 residues. Trimming stripped 1 base from V and 4 bases from J, with 11 bases between. Germline CDR1 reads SGHRS; CDR2 reads YFSETQ. This chain's CDR3 is CASSLQGSVYGYTF. The CDR3 nucleotides read TGCGCCAGCAGCTTGCAGGGTTCGGTCTATGGCTACACCTTC.

This clonotype was observed at least ten times. The chain employs TRBV28 and TRBJ1-4, with TRBD1 identical over 9 bases. The CDR3 length is 14 residues. CDR1 is MDHEN and CDR2 is SYDVKM in the germline V gene. J lost 6 bases, V lost 8 bases, and 7 bases had no gene match. This chain's CDR3 is CASRWDREYEKLFF. CDR3 DNA: TGTGCCAGCCGGTGGGACAGGGAGTATGAAAAACTGTTTTTT.

This clonotype showed up just a few times. The V and J genes are TRBV5-3 and TRBJ2-2, with D possibly matching TRBD1 (5 bases). TRBV5-3 falls under the ORF class, with uncertain function. This CDR3 is built from 17 residues. Trimming removed 3 bases at V and 5 bases at J, with 20 bases between. The CDR3: CARSYNYWAGRTGELFF. CDR3 coding DNA: TGTGCCAGAAGCTATAACTACTGGGCAGGGCGAACCGGGGAGCTGTTTTTT.

This clonotype occurred many times. J is TRBJ2-7 and V is TRBV27; 9 nucleotides line up with TRBD1. The CDR3 length is 14 residues. Germline V gene data show CDR1 as MNHEY and CDR2 as SMNVEV (reference sequence). V shed 7 bases, J shed 5 bases, and the junction held 9 bases outside the gene matches. The CDR3 DNA is TGTGCCAGCAAGCCCGGGACAGGGATCCACGAGCAGTACTTC. Protein product: CASKPGTGIHEQYF.

This clonotype appeared a few times. The chain carries TRBV5-1 and TRBJ2-3; 7 nucleotides line up with TRBD2. CDR1 is SGHRS and CDR2 is YFSETQ in the germline V gene. The CDR3 totals 16 residues. The V segment lost 3 bases and the J segment 3 bases; nucleotides outside the gene matches: 10. The CDR3 region is CASSWRLAHQTDTQYF. CDR3 bases: TGCGCCAGCAGCTGGCGACTAGCTCACCAGACAGATACGCAGTATTTT.

Of note for this clonotype: This may come from a read error, since a much larger clone is one base off. The chain employs TRBV5-5 and TRBJ2-2; perhaps TRBD2 as D (5 bases). Germline loops: CDR1 SGHKS, CDR2 YYEKEE (reference sequence). The CDR3 contains 14 residues. The CDR3 DNA follows: TGTGCCAGCAGCTTTCCCGCGAACACCGGGGAGCTGTTATTT. Translating it yields CASSFPANTGELLF.

This clonotype has ten or more counts. The chain is built from TRBV12-3 or TRBV12-4 and TRBJ1-2, with D hard to call. CDR3 length: 14 residues. V gave up 3 bases and J gave up 2 bases, with 10 bases separating them. The CDR3 DNA reads as TGTGCCAGCAGTTTCCGAGGCTTCAACTATGGCTACACCTTC. Translating gives CASSFRGFNYGYTF.

Ten or more counts support this clonotype. The rearrangement links TRBV29-1 to TRBJ2-1; D perhaps matches TRBD1 (6 bases). Germline assignment: CDR1 SQVTM and CDR2 ANQGSEA. The V and J ends lost 2 bases and 4 bases respectively, with 15 bases between them. The CDR3 length is 15 residues. CDR3 in amino acids: CSVEIQGRGYNEQFF. The CDR3, as DNA: TGCAGCGTTGAAATCCAGGGTAGGGGGTACAATGAGCAGTTCTTC.

This clonotype has only a few counts. This rearrangement joins TRBV7-3 to TRBJ2-6; D is possibly TRBD1 (6 bases). The CDR3 has 18 amino acids. The germline V and J ends were trimmed by 5 bases and 1 base, with 18 bases remaining between them. Looked up from germline, CDR1 is SGHTA and CDR2 is FQGTGA. The CDR3 region is CASSPNTGIGSGANVLTF. The CDR3 DNA sequence: TGTGCCAGCAGCCCCAATACAGGGATCGGGTCTGGGGCCAACGTCCTGACTTTC.

This clonotype was counted ten times or more. V is TRBV5-6 and J is TRBJ1-2; 11 nucleotides align to TRBD1. J was trimmed by 1 base and V by 5 bases; bases with no gene match: 13. This CDR3 comprises 18 residues. Germline values: CDR1 SGHDT, CDR2 YYEEEE. In DNA, the CDR3 is TGTGCCAGCAGGACCTCCCGGGACAGGGGGAGTAGTAACTATGGCTACACCTTC. This translates into CASRTSRDRGSSNYGYTF. Combining the CDR3 with reference TRBV5-6 and TRBJ1-2 gives the whole variable domain DAGVTQSPTHLIKTRGQQVTLRCSPKSGHDTVSWYQQALGQGPQFIFQYYEEEERQRGNFPDRFSGHQFPNYSSELNVNALLLGDSALYLCASRTSRDRGSSNYGYTFGSGTRLTVV.

This clonotype showed up many times. V and J are TRBV7-3 and TRBJ2-7; D is possibly TRBD1 (5 bases). In germline, CDR1 is SGHTA, CDR2 FQGTGA. This CDR3 is built from 13 residues. V lost 0 bases, J lost 3 bases, and 6 bases lay in between. This chain's CDR3 is CASSLTTDYEQYF. The CDR3 nucleotides are TGTGCCAGCAGCTTAACGACAGACTACGAGCAGTACTTC.

This clonotype was counted at least ten times. CDR3 protein: CASSQGPNIFTDTQYF. The CDR3 region has the DNA TGTGCCAGCAGCCAGGGACCAAACATCTTCACAGATACGCAGTATTTT. The genes are TRBV3-1 and TRBJ2-3; tentatively, D is TRBD1 or TRBD2 (5 bases each). The CDR3 is 16 amino acids. Germline assignment: CDR1 LGHDT and CDR2 YNNKEL (reference sequence). Trimming removed 3 bases from V and 2 bases from J, with 15 bases in between.

This clonotype has at least ten counts. This chain connects TRBV5-1 to TRBJ2-1; D is ambiguous. Trimming cost V 4 bases and J 0 bases, with 11 bases left between them. The V gene's germline CDR1 is SGHRS and CDR2 YFSETQ. The CDR3 is made up of 15 amino acids. CDR3 nucleotides: TGCGCCAGCAGCCCTCTAGTTAGCTCCTACAATGAGCAGTTCTTC. Protein product: CASSPLVSSYNEQFF.